The rows below give T cell receptor beta chains drawn from one sample of a study of blood T cell repertoires in COVID-19. The table came from immunoSEQ multiplex PCR; TCRdb's copy has only in-frame clones and leaves some out. The table has around 330,000 clones, 85% seen once. The sequencing input was PBMCs or T cells enriched from blood (not recorded which). The receptors come from a woman aged 25 to 45 who had been exposed to COVID-19. Both conserved end residues are part of each CDR3. The D gene is left open where the match is weak. The size entry is marked missing in some rows and otherwise reads once, few, many or a size class.

TRBV2	.	TRBJ1-5	TRBD1	TGTGCCAGCAGAGGACAGGCCCATCAGCCCCAGCATTTT	CASRGQAHQPQHF
TRBV6-1	.	TRBJ2-1	TRBD1	TGTGCCAGCAGTGAAACGACAGGGAGCTCCTACAATGAGCAGTTCTTC	CASSETTGSSYNEQFF
TRBV30	.	TRBJ2-4	.	TGTGCCTGGAGTGGCTGGCCGGGGGTAGAAAACATTCAGTACTTC	CAWSGWPGVENIQYF
TRBV19	.	TRBJ2-1	.	TGTGCCAGTAGTATAGCGACTCCCAACAATGAGCAGTTCTTC	CASSIATPNNEQFF
TRBV12-5	.	TRBJ2-1	.	TGTGCTAGTGGTTTCACCTCACTTAGGGGGGGCAATGAGCAGTTCTTC	CASGFTSLRGGNEQFF
TRBV10-2	.	TRBJ1-1	.	TGCGCCAGCAGGATACAGTTGATGAGCATGAACACTGAAGCTTTCTTT	CASRIQLMSMNTEAFF
TRBV5-4	once	TRBJ2-5	.	TGTGCCAGCAGCTTGGCAGGCCCCCCACAAGAGACCCAGTACTTC	CASSLAGPPQETQYF
TRBV6-6	.	TRBJ1-1	TRBD1	TGTGCCGCGCGACAGGGGAGGGCCACTGAAGCTTTCTTT	CAARQGRATEAFF
TRBV5-6	once	TRBJ2-2	TRBD1	TGTGCCAGCAGCCACACAGGGGGCGCGTACACCGGGGAGCTGTTTTTT	CASSHTGGAYTGELFF
TRBV27	.	TRBJ1-4	TRBD1	TGTGCCAGCAGTTCCCTGGGACAGGAAAAACTGTTTTTT	CASSSLGQEKLFF
TRBV7-3	.	TRBJ1-1	.	TGTGCCAGCAGCCCCCGGGTCGGGGAAAACACTGAAGCTTTCTTT	CASSPRVGENTEAFF
TRBV3-1/TRBV3-2	.	TRBJ2-3	TRBD2	TGTGCCAGCAGCCCGATAACTAGCGGCCCAGATACGCAGTATTTT	CASSPITSGPDTQYF
TRBV15	.	TRBJ2-1	TRBD1	TGTGCCACCAGAAACGGATTTGACAGGGTGAATGAGCAGTTCTTC	CATRNGFDRVNEQFF
TRBV24-1	.	TRBJ2-5	TRBD2	TGTGCCACCAGCCAGGGACTAGCGGGAGGTGAGACCCAGTACTTC	CATSQGLAGGETQYF
TRBV4-3	.	TRBJ2-5	.	TGCGCCAGCAGCCAGGGGGGGGGCCTCCAAGAGACCCAGTACTTC	CASSQGGGLQETQYF
TRBV9	.	TRBJ2-4	.	TGTGCCAGCAGCCCAACTACCCCTGGGACTATTCAGTACTTC	CASSPTTPGTIQYF
TRBV6-2/TRBV6-3	.	TRBJ2-3	.	TGTGCCAGCAGTAACGGGGACATCACAGATACGCAGTATTTT	CASSNGDITDTQYF
TRBV6-5	few	TRBJ2-7	TRBD1	TGTGCCAGCAGCGCCGAGACAGGGGGCTACGAGCAGTACTTC	CASSAETGGYEQYF
TRBV28	.	TRBJ2-1	.	TGTGCCAGCAATTCTAAACAGGGCCTTCCCTACAATGAGCAGTTCTTC	CASNSKQGLPYNEQFF
TRBV5-1	.	TRBJ1-1	TRBD1	TGCGCCAGCACGGAGACAGGGGGGACTGAAGCTTTCTTT	CASTETGGTEAFF
TRBV3-1/TRBV3-2	.	TRBJ1-2	.	TGTGCCAGCAGCCAAGTGGGGGCCCAGAACTATGGCTACACCTTC	CASSQVGAQNYGYTF
TRBV4-3	once	TRBJ1-2	.	TGCGCCAGCAGCCAAGATAGCGGGGAGTTGCCACATGGCTACACCTTC	CASSQDSGELPHGYTF
TRBV2	once	TRBJ2-7	TRBD2	TGTGCCAGCAGCACTAGCGGGAGCTACGAGCAGTACTTC	CASSTSGSYEQYF
TRBV7-3	many	TRBJ1-1	.	TGTGCCAGCAGCTTCTATGGGCAGGGCCAAGCTTTCTTT	CASSFYGQGQAFF
TRBV4-1	once	TRBJ2-1	TRBD2	TGCGCCAGCAGCCCACACCCGGGACTAGAAGCGGGTGAGCAGTTCTTC	CASSPHPGLEAGEQFF
TRBV5-1	once	TRBJ1-2	.	TGCGCCAGCAGCCCAGACAGAACCCATGGCTACACCTTC	CASSPDRTHGYTF
TRBV27	once	TRBJ2-5	TRBD2	TGTGCCAGCAGTACACCCTCTAGCGGGAGCGGAGAGACCCAGTACTTC	CASSTPSSGSGETQYF
TRBV7-9	.	TRBJ2-5	.	TGTGCCAGCAGTCGATCCGGACTAACAGAAGAGACCCAGTACTTC	CASSRSGLTEETQYF
TRBV29-1	.	TRBJ2-3	.	TGCAGCGTTGAAACAGGATATAGCACAGATACGCAGTATTTT	CSVETGYSTDTQYF
TRBV3-1/TRBV3-2	few	TRBJ2-7	.	TGTGCCAGCAGCCAAGAATCGCAGGGGGGCAACGAGCAGTACTTC	CASSQESQGGNEQYF
TRBV5-6	.	TRBJ2-3	.	TGTGCCAGCAGCAGGGACTCCCGTACGCAGTATTTT	CASSRDSRTQYF
TRBV7-8	.	TRBJ2-2	TRBD1	TGTGCCAGCAGCACGGACAGGGGGTTCACCGGGGAGCTGTTTTTT	CASSTDRGFTGELFF
TRBV5-5	.	TRBJ1-2	.	TGTGCCAGCAGCTTGGTGGCAGACTATGGCTACACCTTC	CASSLVADYGYTF
TRBV19	.	TRBJ1-2	.	TGTGCCAGCAGTTCGGGGTGGCCGCCGAGCTATGGCTACACCTTC	CASSSGWPPSYGYTF
TRBV28	.	TRBJ2-5	TRBD1	TGTGCCAGCAGGGTACAGGGGATTAATGCGGAGACCCAGTACTTC	CASRVQGINAETQYF
TRBV12-5	.	TRBJ2-7	.	TGTGCTAGTGGTTGGGACTCAAGAAATCCTTACGAGCAGTACTTC	CASGWDSRNPYEQYF
TRBV24-1	.	TRBJ2-1	TRBD1	TGTGCCACCAGTGACCCACAGGGGCCTGCCTACAATGAGCAGTTCTTC	CATSDPQGPAYNEQFF
TRBV5-6	.	TRBJ1-2	.	TGTGCCAGCAGCTTGGCAGGGAACTATGGCTACACCTTC	CASSLAGNYGYTF
TRBV28	.	TRBJ1-1	TRBD1	TGTGCCAGCAGTCGGACAGGGGGCTCTTTTTTGAACACTGAAGCTTTCTTT	CASSRTGGSFLNTEAFF
TRBV6-5	.	TRBJ1-3	TRBD1	TGTGCCAGCAGGACCCAGGGGGCGAACGGAAACACCATATATTTT	CASRTQGANGNTIYF
TRBV28	.	TRBJ2-7	.	TGTGCCAGCAGTTCCCCGGACAAGACCTACGAGCAGTACTTC	CASSSPDKTYEQYF
TRBV9	.	TRBJ1-1	.	TGTGCCAGCAGCGTAGCCCAATTGAACACTGAAGCTTTCTTT	CASSVAQLNTEAFF
TRBV19	.	TRBJ1-6	.	TGTGCCAGTAGTGATCAGGGAGGAACCTATAATTCACCCCTCCACTTT	CASSDQGGTYNSPLHF
TRBV30	.	TRBJ1-1	.	TGTGCCTGGAGTCGGGGGGCCGAGACTGAAGCTTTCTTT	CAWSRGAETEAFF
TRBV10-3	.	TRBJ1-4	TRBD1	TGTGCCATCAGCACAGGGGACAATGAAAAACTGTTTTTT	CAISTGDNEKLFF
TRBV30	.	TRBJ1-1	TRBD1	TGTGCCTGGAGAGGACAGGGGGTGGGAACTGAAGCTTTCTTT	CAWRGQGVGTEAFF
TRBV5-1	.	TRBJ2-3	.	TGCGCCTCCAGGGAAAGCACAGATACGCAGTATTTT	CASRESTDTQYF
TRBV30	few	TRBJ1-5	.	TGTGCCTGGAGTGCCGGGGATATTAGTCAGCCCCAGCATTTT	CAWSAGDISQPQHF
TRBV19	.	TRBJ2-5	.	TGTGCCAGTAGTATAGCCGGGATGGGCGAGACCCAGTACTTC	CASSIAGMGETQYF
TRBV3-1/TRBV3-2	.	TRBJ2-7	TRBD1	TGTGCCAGCAGCGATGACAGGGGAGGCTACGAGCAGTACTTC	CASSDDRGGYEQYF
TRBV9	.	TRBJ1-1	.	TGTGCCAGCAGCTTAGGGGGGGACACTGAAGCTTTCTTT	CASSLGGDTEAFF
TRBV5-6	few	TRBJ2-3	.	TGTGCCAGCAGCTTCCAGAGCGGGCCGGAGAGTAGCACAGATACGCAGTATTTT	CASSFQSGPESSTDTQYF